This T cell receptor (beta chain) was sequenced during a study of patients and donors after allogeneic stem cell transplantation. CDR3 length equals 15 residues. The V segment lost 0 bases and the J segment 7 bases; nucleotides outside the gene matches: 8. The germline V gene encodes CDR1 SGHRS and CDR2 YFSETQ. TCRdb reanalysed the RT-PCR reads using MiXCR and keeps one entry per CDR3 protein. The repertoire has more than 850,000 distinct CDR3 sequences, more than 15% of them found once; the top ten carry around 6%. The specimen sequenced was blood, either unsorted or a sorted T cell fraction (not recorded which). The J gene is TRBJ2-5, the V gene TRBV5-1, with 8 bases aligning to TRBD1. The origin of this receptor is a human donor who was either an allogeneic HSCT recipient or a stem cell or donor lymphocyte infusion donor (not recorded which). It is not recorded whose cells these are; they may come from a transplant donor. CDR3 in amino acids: CASSLDPGGPGTQYF. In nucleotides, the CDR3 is TGCGCCAGCAGCTTGGATCCAGGGGGCCCAGGGACCCAGTACTTC. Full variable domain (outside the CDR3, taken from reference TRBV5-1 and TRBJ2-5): KAGVTQTPRYLIKTRGQQVTLSCSPISGHRSVSWYQQTPGQGLQFLFEYFSETQRNKGNFPGRFSGRQFSNSRSEMNVSTLELGDSALYLCASSLDPGGPGTQYFGPGTRLLVL.